What follows are 12 T cell receptor beta chains derived from one specimen sequenced in a study of a mutant IDH1 vaccine in newly diagnosed glioma (dated by TCRdb to about 2021). The sample's time point label, decoded: week 11, during vaccination. Each vaccine dose, consisting of 300 ug of a 20-mer mutant IDH1 peptide in Montanide, was administered subcutaneously with topical imiquimod. No antigen has been assigned to these receptors. Library generation was performed with the immunoSEQ multiplex PCR assay. In TCRdb, the immuneACCESS table is reduced to in-frame sequences with V and J assigned. These tables do not hold every clone; where another copy was compared, an unresolved V gene accounts for under half, and the others remain unexplained. Across this sample there are about 110,000 clones, with roughly 88% seen only once. The ten biggest clones cover more than 0.55% of the sample. Here the sequenced sample was PBMCs, taken from a glioma patient whose treatment included an IDH1 peptide vaccine. The receptors originated from a woman aged 45-65 years with glioma.

The rearrangement links TRBV6-9 to TRBJ1-6; 7 nucleotides agree with TRBD1. CDR1 is MNHGY and CDR2 is SVAAGI in the germline V gene. This CDR3 comprises 15 residues. J gave up 7 bases and V 9 bases, and 12 bases lay outside the gene matches. Here the CDR3 reads CASKWTGTGNSPLHF. The DNA for the CDR3 is TGTGCCAGTAAATGGACAGGCACAGGGAATTCACCCCTCCACTTT.

V is TRBV5-1 and J is TRBJ1-1; 7 nucleotides line up with TRBD1. After removal of 3 bases from V and 0 bases from J, the junction contained 14 bases not matched to a gene. The length of the CDR3 is 18 residues. Germline CDR1 reads SGHRS; CDR2 reads YFSETQ. The CDR3 is CASSSTKRQGPMNTEAFF. The CDR3 nucleotides read TGCGCCAGCAGCTCAACCAAAAGACAGGGCCCTATGAACACTGAAGCTTTCTTT.

J is TRBJ1-1 and V is TRBV7-3; 8 bases line up with TRBD1. The CDR3 is 14 residues long. V dropped 5 bases and J dropped 4; count of bases not matched to a gene: 6. Looked up from germline, CDR1 is SGHTA and CDR2 is FQGTGA. The CDR3 DNA follows: TGTGCCAGCAGCCAAGGACAGGGAACCACTGAAGCTTTCTTT. This encodes CASSQGQGTTEAFF.

The genes are TRBV19 and TRBJ1-4, with TRBD1 matching over 7 bases. V shed 4 bases, J shed 4 bases, and the junction held 15 bases outside the gene matches. This CDR3 has 18 residues. The germline gives CDR1 LNHDA, CDR2 SQIVND (reference sequence). The CDR3 nucleotides read TGTGCCAGTAGTACCTACGGGACAGCCACTTTTGGTAATGAAAAACTGTTTTTT. Translated: CASSTYGTATFGNEKLFF.

The CDR3 sequence is CASSLQGAGGYTF. The CDR3 nucleotides read TGCGCCAGCAGCTTACAGGGGGCGGGTGGCTACACCTTC. The chain couples TRBV5-1 to TRBJ1-2, with 9 bases aligning to TRBD1. The junction had 3 bases not matched to a gene; V was cut back by 2 bases and J by 7 bases. This CDR3 is 13 amino acids long. In germline, CDR1 is SGHRS, CDR2 YFSETQ.

The rearrangement uses TRBV6-5 and TRBJ2-1; no firm D call. CDR3 size: 15 residues. The germline V gene encodes CDR1 MNHEY and CDR2 SVGAGI. V was shortened by 2 bases and J by 4 bases, with 12 bases between the two germline ends. The CDR3 DNA sequence: TGTGCCAGCAGTTACAGAAAAAGGGTTTACAATGAGCAGTTCTTC. Translated: CASSYRKRVYNEQFF.

The chain uses TRBV19 and TRBJ1-4; D not certain. This CDR3 has 15 residues. Germline V gives CDR1 LNHDA, CDR2 SQIVND (reference sequence). V dropped 3 bases and J dropped 8 bases, with 16 bases sitting between them. CDR3 sequence reads: CASSIMRGVGEKLFF. As DNA, the CDR3 is TGTGCCAGTAGTATTATGAGAGGAGTGGGCGAAAAACTGTTTTTT.

The chain uses TRBV2 and TRBJ1-4; D is unclear. The CDR3 has 14 amino acids. Germline CDR1 and CDR2: SNHLY and FYNNEI. V was clipped by 4 bases and J by 7 bases, with 13 bases between them. The CDR3 DNA reads TGTGCCAGCAGTGTTGGGATTGTGGGTGAAAAACTGTTTTTT. Translating gives CASSVGIVGEKLFF.

In the case of this clone: This specimen includes other DNA sequences encoding the same CDR3. The chain combines TRBV7-9 with TRBJ2-7; D might be TRBD1 (6 bases). Trimming pared 3 bases from V and 7 bases from J, leaving 10 bases between. Per germline, CDR1 SEHNR and CDR2 FQNEAQ (reference sequence). CDR3 length: 12 residues. CDR3 nucleotides: TGTGCCAGCAGCTTTCAGGGGTCAGAGCAGTACTTC. Encoded protein: CASSFQGSEQYF.

This rearrangement joins TRBV15 to TRBJ2-7; TRBD1 matches at 10 bases. Trimming removed 1 base from V and 6 bases from J; junction bases left unmatched: 12. CDR3 length: 17 amino acids. Germline-derived CDR1 and CDR2 are LNHNV and YYDKDF (reference sequence). CDR3 bases: TGTGCCACCAGCAGAGCTCCTCACCGGGACAGGGGAAGCGAGCAGTACTTC. The encoded protein is CATSRAPHRDRGSEQYF.

This clone was found a few times. The chain links TRBV6-6 to TRBJ1-1, with D perhaps matching TRBD1 (5 bases). Trimming pared 6 bases from V and 4 bases from J, leaving 12 bases between. This CDR3 comprises 13 residues. Germline CDR1 and CDR2: MNHNY and SVGAGI (reference sequence). The CDR3 reads CASSGAAPTEAFF. The CDR3 DNA reads as TGTGCCAGCAGCGGGGCCGCCCCCACTGAAGCTTTCTTT.

The genes are TRBV6-5 and TRBJ2-2; either TRBD1 or TRBD2 may fit D (6 bases each). The length of the CDR3 is 14 residues. The germline V gene has CDR1 MNHEY and CDR2 SVGAGI. The V gene lost 10 bases and the J gene lost 6 bases, with 18 bases spanning the gap. CDR3 residues: CATRRGRGAGELFF. CDR3 nucleotide sequence: TGTGCCACACGGAGGGGCAGGGGTGCCGGGGAGCTGTTTTTT.